A single sample gave rise to the 22 T cell receptor beta chains below, sequenced in a study of metastatic and nonmetastatic thyroid tumors (dated by TCRdb to the early 2020s). Before undergoing thyroid surgery, none of the patients had been given any kind of treatment. Receptors were amplified or captured by PCR. Data came from an Illumina HiSeq 4000. The raw public reads went through TCRdb reprocessing: fastp at Q25, MiXCR clone calling, in-frame beta chains kept. Across this sample there are tens of thousands of clones, with 15% to 20% seen only once. Of the sample, around 17% is held by the ten largest clones. The sequenced sample consisted of blood. Every receptor here comes from a female donor with papillary thyroid cancer or a benign thyroid nodule (not recorded which). Some clones in this sample may be carry-over from other donors' samples.

In this sample, this clone turned up a few times. The rearrangement links TRBV6-2 or TRBV6-3 to TRBJ2-6; D perhaps matches TRBD2 (6 bases). Per germline, CDR1 MNHEY and CDR2 SVGEGT. The CDR3 is made up of 17 amino acids. V lost 6 bases and J 1 base, leaving 16 bases between the germline ends. The CDR3 DNA follows: TGTGCCAGCAGACTGCTCGAGGAGGGATCTGGGGCCAACGTCCTGACTTTC. Protein product: CASRLLEEGSGANVLTF.

In its sample, this clone was seen many times. V usage is TRBV2 and J usage is TRBJ2-3; 9 positions agree with TRBD2. V shed 4 bases and J 2 bases; nucleotides not matched to a gene: 7. The V gene's germline CDR1 is SNHLY and CDR2 FYNNEI. The CDR3 totals 16 residues. This CDR3 reads CASSGASSGNTDTQYF. The CDR3 bases are TGTGCCAGCAGTGGGGCGTCTAGCGGGAACACAGATACGCAGTATTTT.

In this sample, this clone turned up many times. An end of the junction does not agree with germline; a read error may underlie this. The chain joins TRBV10-3 to TRBJ2-2; 7 nucleotides agree with TRBD1. CDR3 size: 13 residues. CDR1 ENHRY and CDR2 SYGVKD come from the germline V gene. CDR3 sequence: CAISEGGTRELFF. CDR3 bases: TGTGCCATCAGCGAAGGGGGCACCAGGGAGCTGTTTTTT.

The CDR3, as DNA: TGTGCCAGCAGTGCCCTATGGCAGGGAGGCTACGAGCAGTACTTC. This translates into CASSALWQGGYEQYF. V is TRBV6-1 and J is TRBJ2-7; weak D call: TRBD2 (6 bases). V lost 4 bases and J 3 bases, leaving 16 bases between the germline ends. The CDR3 covers 15 residues. Germline V gene lookup returns CDR1 MNHNS and CDR2 SASEGT.

In nucleotides, the CDR3 is TGTGCCAGCAGCTTAGTGGTAGCTGGAAACATTCAGTACTTC. This codes for CASSLVVAGNIQYF. The chain recombines TRBV7-2 with TRBJ2-4; D gene ambiguous. V was cut by 1 base and J by 6 bases, with 10 bases left in between. Germline assignment: CDR1 SGHTA and CDR2 FQGNSA. There are 14 residues in the CDR3. The full variable domain, with the rest looked up from reference TRBV7-2 and TRBJ2-4, is GAGVSQSPSNKVTEKGKDVELRCDPISGHTALYWYRQSLGQGLEFLIYFQGNSAPDKSGLPSDRFSAERTGGSVSTLTIQRTQQEDSAVYLCASSLVVAGNIQYFGAGTRLSVL.

Many counts were recorded for this clone. The rearrangement links TRBV5-1 to TRBJ2-1; TRBD2 is a possible D gene (6 bases). The germline V gene encodes CDR1 SGHRS and CDR2 YFSETQ. V was clipped by 0 bases and J by 2 bases, with 12 bases between them. CDR3 length: 16 amino acids. The CDR3 here is CASSLAGGLAYNEQFF. In DNA form, the CDR3 reads TGCGCCAGCAGCTTGGCAGGAGGGTTGGCCTACAATGAGCAGTTCTTC.

The table lists this clone with many counts. This rearrangement joins TRBV20-1 to TRBJ1-4; tentatively, D is TRBD1 (5 bases). CDR3 length: 14 amino acids. The germline CDR1 and CDR2 sequences are DFQATT and SNEGSKA (reference sequence). With 0 bases removed from V and 8 bases from J, the gap between germline ends came to 13 bases. The CDR3 DNA reads as TGCAGTGCTAGAGATAAAGGGGCGCGGGAAAAACTGTTTTTT. Its translation: CSARDKGAREKLFF.

This clone has at least ten counts. The V call is TRBV7-2, the J call TRBJ2-3; no reliable D call. Germline CDR1 and CDR2: SGHTA and FQGNSA. This CDR3 spans 14 amino acids. V lost 2 bases, J lost 5 bases, and 11 bases lay in between. CDR3 DNA: TGTGCCAGCAGCTTACAGACTCCCGGAGATACGCAGTATTTT. This sequence encodes CASSLQTPGDTQYF.

This clone was observed at least ten times. The chain uses TRBV20-1 and TRBJ2-5; 8 bases fit TRBD1. With V trimmed by 1 base and J by 0 bases, 4 bases remained unmatched. Germline V CDR1 and CDR2: DFQATT, SNEGSKA (reference sequence). The length of the CDR3 is 15 residues. The CDR3: CSARVGDRYQETQYF. The CDR3, as DNA: TGCAGTGCTAGAGTCGGGGACAGGTACCAAGAGACCCAGTACTTC.

In its sample, this clone was seen many times. V is TRBV28 and J is TRBJ1-1; D is ambiguous. Trimming cost V 2 bases and J 11 bases, with 15 bases left between them. This CDR3 region has 13 residues. The V gene's germline CDR1 is MDHEN and CDR2 SYDVKM. CDR3 amino acids: CASSLESPRLAFF. CDR3 DNA sequence: TGTGCCAGCAGTTTAGAATCTCCCAGGCTCGCTTTCTTT.

In its sample, this clone was seen many times. The rearrangement joins TRBV5-1 to TRBJ2-7, with 7 bases matching TRBD2. The J segment lost 4 bases and the V segment lost 3 bases, leaving 10 bases of the junction unmatched. Germline values: CDR1 SGHRS, CDR2 YFSETQ. The length of the CDR3 is 15 residues. DNA of the CDR3: TGCGCCAGCAGCTCGGAGGTGGGAGGGCTGTACGAGCAGTACTTC. This gives the protein CASSSEVGGLYEQYF.

This clone has at least ten counts. The chain carries TRBV5-5 and TRBJ2-1, with no clear D. This CDR3 spans 13 amino acids. Trimming took 4 bases from V and 6 from J, leaving 11 bases between them. Per germline, CDR1 SGHKS and CDR2 YYEKEE (reference sequence). The CDR3 spells CASSRQLINEQFF. In DNA form, the CDR3 reads TGTGCCAGCAGCCGTCAACTTATCAATGAGCAGTTCTTC.

This clone was detected many times. The sample has other DNA sequences that encode this CDR3 too. The V gene is TRBV24-1, the J gene TRBJ2-1; D might be TRBD1 (5 bases). Trimming took 5 bases from V and 8 from J, leaving 6 bases between them. The CDR3 runs 11 residues. Germline V CDR1 and CDR2: KGHDR, SFDVKD. The chain's CDR3 is CATSGGYEQFF. In DNA, the CDR3 is TGTGCCACCAGTGGGGGCTATGAGCAGTTCTTC.

Regarding this clone: A much larger clonotype is one base distant, so this may be a read error. V is TRBV7-9 and J is TRBJ2-5; D is uncertain. Germline V CDR1 and CDR2: SEHNR, FQNEAQ (reference sequence). The CDR3 sequence is 16 residues long. Trimming cost V 0 bases and J 1 base, with 12 bases left between them. The CDR3 DNA reads as TGTGCCAGCAGCTTAGCTGTGGGAAACCCCCAAGAGACCCAGTACTTC. Translation gives CASSLAVGNPQETQYF.

This clone was counted at least ten times. The same CDR3 arises from other DNA sequences in this sample as well. The chain joins TRBV20-1 to TRBJ1-1, with 9 bases aligning to TRBD1. The V and J ends lost 5 bases and 5 bases, in that order; junction bases with no gene match: 15. The CDR3 contains 16 residues. The V gene's germline CDR1 is DFQATT and CDR2 SNEGSKA (reference sequence). The CDR3 DNA reads as TGCAGTGCTGGGCCCTCCGGGACAGGGAGGGGGACTGAAGCTTTCTTT. This gives the protein CSAGPSGTGRGTEAFF.

In its sample, this clone was seen many times. A read error may be the cause here, since a much bigger clone is one base away. The sample has other DNA sequences that encode this CDR3 too. This chain uses TRBV28 with TRBJ2-7; 13 bases are a match to TRBD2. Germline V gene data show CDR1 as MDHEN and CDR2 as SYDVKM. This CDR3 spans 15 amino acids. CDR3 nucleotides: TGTGCCAGTAGTTCCAGACTAGCGGGAGGCTACGAGCAGTACTTC. Protein: CASSSRLAGGYEQYF.

This clone was counted between two and nine times. Here the CDR3 reads CSAEGGVRGLVYTF. DNA of the CDR3: TGCAGTGCGGAGGGAGGTGTCCGGGGGCTAGTCTACACCTTC. This sequence joins TRBV20-1 and TRBJ1-2; D may be TRBD1 (6 bases). Per the germline V gene, CDR1 is DFQATT and CDR2 is SNEGSKA (reference sequence). The CDR3 is made up of 14 amino acids. V lost 6 bases and J lost 10, with 24 bases in between.

This clone came up a few times. CDR3 sequence (DNA): TGTGCCAGCAGGGTAGACAGCTTCGCCTACGAGCAGTACTTC. Its protein is CASRVDSFAYEQYF. The gene calls are TRBV6-1 and TRBJ2-7; a weak D match, TRBD1 (5 bases). CDR3 length: 14 residues. Germline lookup yields CDR1 MNHNS and CDR2 SASEGT. Trimming took 6 bases from V and 2 from J, leaving 14 bases between them.

Many counts were recorded for this clone. This chain links TRBV12-3 or TRBV12-4 with TRBJ2-3; tentatively, D is TRBD2 (6 bases). The CDR3 extends over 15 amino acids. V was trimmed by 2 bases and J by 2 bases, leaving 11 bases between them. The DNA for the CDR3 is TGTGCCAGCAGTTTAAGGGGCGGGGACACAGATACGCAGTATTTT. Translated: CASSLRGGDTDTQYF.

This clone was seen many times. CDR3 sequence: CASSQRGKDTGELFF. The CDR3 coding sequence is TGTGCCAGCAGCCAGCGAGGAAAAGACACCGGGGAGCTGTTTTTT. The V call is TRBV7-9, the J call TRBJ2-2; D gene ambiguous. This CDR3 has 15 residues. Trimming pared 5 bases from V and 3 bases from J, leaving 13 bases between. Germline-derived CDR1 and CDR2 are SEHNR and FQNEAQ (reference sequence).

The chain couples TRBV6-1 to TRBJ2-1; D may match TRBD1 or TRBD2 (5 bases each). V lost 4 bases and J lost 4, with 20 bases in between. Germline CDR1 is MNHNS and CDR2 is SASEGT. The CDR3 length is 17 residues. CDR3 residues: CASSGDQCFGSYNEQFF. DNA of the CDR3: TGTGCCAGCAGTGGGGACCAATGTTTCGGCTCATACAATGAGCAGTTCTTC.

This clone came up many times. This sequence joins TRBV7-2 and TRBJ2-3, with TRBD2 identical over 9 bases. CDR1 is SGHTA, CDR2 FQGNSA, per germline. This CDR3 has 12 residues. The junction had 3 bases not matched to a gene; V was cut back by 4 bases and J by 10 bases. The DNA for the CDR3 is TGTGCCAGCAGCTCCCAGCGGGAGGCGCAGTATTTT. Translated, it gives CASSSQREAQYF.